The rows below give T cell receptor beta chains drawn from one sample of a study of blood T cell repertoires in COVID-19. Sequenced by immunoSEQ multiplex PCR; TCRdb stores in-frame clones only, minus some. The sample holds about 220,000 clones, around 84% seen once. Specimen: peripheral blood. These receptor sequences come from a man aged 25-45 years with active or convalescent COVID-19. The CDR3 runs from the conserved cysteine through the conserved F or W.

v_gene,CDR3aa
TRBV18,CASSPLGQGEVLVQYF
TRBV6-5,CASSYSFQGGTGELFF
TRBV10-2,CASHSGRSTDTQYF
TRBV30,CAANRNTEAFF
TRBV5-4,CASSRTRGEQYF
TRBV6-5,CASSYSTGNTEAFF
TRBV18,CASSTGQGAGQPQHF
TRBV4-3,CASSHQGGGTEAFF
TRBV3-1/TRBV3-2,CASSQGLAGREQYF
TRBV4-1,CASSQMSGGGQETQYF
TRBV11-3,CASSYSGGEQYF
TRBV5-6,CASSPGWAKNIQYF
TRBV11-2,CASSRLTGYEQYF
TRBV29-1,CSGGGPQETQYF
TRBV18,CASSPPGLAAHQETQYF
TRBV7-8,CASSLLDRGYEQYF
TRBV7-9,CASSLAQTGRGYTF
TRBV5-1,CASSSGQLNTEAFF
TRBV7-3,CASSLTYSDTEAFF
TRBV5-5,CASSLIPREQYF
TRBV7-9,CASSITSGYNEQFF
TRBV6-2/TRBV6-3,CASSEGDPNGYTF
TRBV6-1,CASSDKHLAGVVNEQFF
TRBV4-2,CASSPATRQQETQYF
TRBV7-8,CASSQDRGLAQPQHF
TRBV18,CASSETTGQPQHF
TRBV5-1,CASSIWGTAPNYEQYF
TRBV4-3,CASSQEVASRELFF
TRBV28,CASSFNYGYTF
TRBV5-6,CASSYLSPRSYEQYF
TRBV19,CASSGTGSSEKLFF
TRBV5-4,CASSSRGGGEQFF
TRBV27,CASSYIGAGELFF
TRBV24-1,CATSATGLARWYF
TRBV5-1,CASSAGQTEKLFF
TRBV25-1,CARIWPSGLAQVICEQYF
TRBV5-1,CASSFDRQGAQHF
TRBV18,CASSPRQLEAFF
TRBV7-2,CASSLERSSGGEQYF
TRBV28,CASSLTGDPRGTQYF
TRBV7-6,CASSGGQGPDTQYF
TRBV18,CASSPKDSPTDTQYF
TRBV15,CATSSPGLAGGNTYEQYF
TRBV5-1,CASSLLTGGETQYF